This T cell receptor (beta chain) originates from a study of radiotherapy plus CTLA-4 blockade in lung cancer. It was focal radiation plus CTLA-4 blockade with ipilimumab that patients with chemo-refractory metastatic non-small-cell lung cancer received. CDR3 length equals 15 residues. The V and J ends lost 7 bases and 1 base respectively, with 15 bases between them. The V gene's germline CDR1 is SGHRS and CDR2 YFSETQ. Assay: immunoSEQ multiplex PCR; the TCRdb copy retains only in-frame clones and omits some. The sample holds 75,000 to 95,000 clones, roughly 80% seen once. The origin of this receptor is a human donor with non-small cell lung cancer that progressed on radiotherapy plus ipilimumab. The source was peripheral blood, collected from a patient treated with radiotherapy plus ipilimumab. This chain links TRBV5-1 with TRBJ2-1; weak D call: TRBD2 (6 bases). The CDR3 DNA follows: TGCGCCAGCCGACCGGACTATGCTTCCTACAATGAGCAGTTCTTC. Translated, it gives CASRPDYASYNEQFF.